These 23 T cell receptor beta chains were all obtained from the same sample, sequenced in a study of T cells after somatic rescue of genetic block. This table comes from immunoSEQ multiplex PCR, and its TCRdb copy is limited to in-frame clones, with some not included. The sample consists of over 55,000 clones, about 90% of them appearing once. Sequenced sample: peripheral blood mononuclear cells (PBMCs). All receptors come from a man aged 40-55 years.

This clone has a single count. This chain connects TRBV2 to TRBJ2-5; TRBD1 is a possible D gene (5 bases). Trimming took 8 bases from V and 1 from J, leaving 17 bases between them. The length of the CDR3 is 15 residues. Germline V gene sequence: CDR1 SNHLY, CDR2 FYNNEI. The CDR3 loop is CASAPIGVAQETQYF. The DNA of the CDR3 is TGTGCCAGCGCCCCCATAGGGGTGGCCCAAGAGACCCAGTACTTC.

The rearrangement links TRBV6-1 to TRBJ2-2; D gene uncertain. The CDR3 spans 14 residues. Trimming pared 8 bases from V and 0 bases from J, leaving 10 bases between. CDR1 is MNHNS and CDR2 is SASEGT in the germline V gene. In DNA form, the CDR3 reads TGTGCCAGCGCGGATAACTCGAACACCGGGGAGCTGTTTTTT. Residues: CASADNSNTGELFF.

The chain uses TRBV28 and TRBJ2-7; 7 bases are shared with TRBD1. V gave up 1 base and J gave up 0 bases; unmatched junction bases: 3. The germline gives CDR1 MDHEN, CDR2 SYDVKM. The CDR3 length is 15 residues. Here the CDR3 DNA reads TGTGCCAGCAGTTTATCGGGACAGAGCTCCTACGAGCAGTACTTC. Translated, it gives CASSLSGQSSYEQYF.

The chain joins TRBV19 to TRBJ1-2; tentatively, D is TRBD1 (6 bases). Germline CDR1 and CDR2: LNHDA and SQIVND (reference sequence). V lost 6 bases and J lost 1, with 9 bases in between. The CDR3 is 13 amino acids. CDR3 nucleotides: TGTGCCAGTAGCGGGGGCGATAACTATGGCTACACCTTC. As protein: CASSGGDNYGYTF. Looking up the rest from reference TRBV19 and TRBJ1-2 gives the full variable domain: DGGITQSPKYLFRKEGQNVTLSCEQNLNHDAMYWYRQDPGQGLRLIYYSQIVNDFQKGDIAEGYSVSREKKESFPLTVTSAQKNPTAFYLCASSGGDNYGYTFGSGTRLTVV.

The chain uses TRBV9 and TRBJ2-7; D is unresolved. This CDR3 is built from 15 residues. V lost 2 bases to trimming and J lost 2 bases, with 14 bases between them. Germline CDR1 reads SGDLS; CDR2 reads YYNGEE. CDR3 residues: CASSVSIDNTYEQYF. The CDR3 nucleotides are TGTGCCAGCAGCGTCTCAATCGACAACACCTACGAGCAGTACTTC.

The chain recombines TRBV11-2 with TRBJ2-5, with 9 bases identical to TRBD1. CDR3 length: 13 amino acids. In germline, CDR1 is SGHAT, CDR2 FQNNGV. The ends lost 5 bases at V and 5 bases at J; junction bases unmatched: 3. The CDR3 coding sequence is TGTGCCAGCAGCAGAGACAGGGGGGAGACCCAGTACTTC. Translation: CASSRDRGETQYF.

The J gene is TRBJ2-2, the V gene TRBV10-1, with unresolved D. V lost 2 bases and J 1 base, leaving 8 bases between the germline ends. This CDR3 is 15 amino acids long. The germline CDR1 and CDR2 sequences are WNHNN and SYGVQD (reference sequence). The CDR3 sequence is CASSEELMNTGELFF. CDR3 nucleotide sequence: TGCGCCAGCAGTGAGGAGCTGATGAACACCGGGGAGCTGTTTTTT.

The rearrangement uses TRBV14 and TRBJ1-2; 7 bases are a match to TRBD1. Germline-derived CDR1 and CDR2 are SGHDN and FVKESK. The CDR3 is 15 residues long. The junction had 10 bases not matched to a gene; V was cut back by 5 bases and J by 4 bases. CDR3 nucleotides: TGTGCCAGCAGCAAAGGGGGCCTTACGGGCTATGGCTACACCTTC. As protein: CASSKGGLTGYGYTF.

The V and J genes are TRBV7-6 and TRBJ2-2; D not resolved. The CDR3 totals 15 residues. V was pared by 5 bases and J by 1 base, with 11 bases between. The germline CDR1 and CDR2 sequences are SGHVS and FNYEAQ. The CDR3 DNA follows: TGTGCCAGCAGCCCCTATAAAAGGAACACCGGGGAGCTGTTTTTT. This translates into CASSPYKRNTGELFF.

The chain couples TRBV5-1 to TRBJ2-1; weak D call: TRBD1 (7 bases). Germline-derived CDR1 and CDR2 are SGHRS and YFSETQ. This CDR3 has 16 amino acids. The ends were cut back, 4 bases at V and 5 bases at J, with 19 bases in the middle. Here the CDR3 reads CASSGRDSLLDNEQFF. In nucleotides, the CDR3 is TGCGCCAGCAGCGGGCGGGACAGCCTTCTGGACAATGAGCAGTTCTTC.

The chain combines TRBV28 with TRBJ2-5; 7 bases align to TRBD1. TRBJ2-7 explains the end of the DNA better; the J call may be wrong. This CDR3 contains 15 residues. In germline, CDR1 is MDHEN, CDR2 SYDVKM. The CDR3 loop is CASSLPGQRSYEQYF. CDR3 DNA sequence: TGTGCCAGCAGCCTGCCGGGACAGCGGTCCTACGAGCAGTACTTC.

This clone was picked up a small number of times. In the same sample, other DNA sequences code for this CDR3. V gene TRBV9 combines with J gene TRBJ1-3, with D perhaps matching TRBD1 (5 bases). The CDR3 loop spans 14 amino acids. V was clipped by 1 base and J by 1 base, with 6 bases between them. CDR1 and CDR2 (germline): SGDLS, YYNGEE. The CDR3 protein is CASSVQGSGNTIYF. The CDR3 DNA reads TGTGCCAGCAGCGTACAGGGTTCTGGAAACACCATATATTTT.

The chain uses TRBV4-1 and TRBJ2-4, with 8 bases lining up with TRBD1. The germline gives CDR1 MGHRA, CDR2 YSYEKL. CDR3 length: 14 amino acids. The V segment lost 5 bases and the J segment 9 bases; nucleotides outside the gene matches: 9. The CDR3 nucleotides read TGCGCCAGCAGCTCCCGGACAGGGTCGACCATTCAGTACTTC. Translation gives CASSSRTGSTIQYF.

V and J are TRBV13 and TRBJ2-7; 8 positions agree with TRBD2. Germline trimming cut 5 bases from V and 5 bases from J; bases unmatched to any gene: 5. The germline gives CDR1 PRHDT, CDR2 FYEKMQ (reference sequence). The CDR3 has 13 amino acids. CDR3: CASSPLAAHEQYF. As DNA, the CDR3 is TGTGCCAGCAGCCCACTAGCGGCCCACGAGCAGTACTTC.

The CDR3 protein is CASSLVPGTTDTQYF. In DNA, the CDR3 is TGTGCCAGCAGCTTAGTTCCGGGAACCACAGATACGCAGTATTTT. V and J are TRBV7-9 and TRBJ2-3, with D perhaps TRBD2 (5 bases). Germline loops: CDR1 SEHNR, CDR2 FQNEAQ (reference sequence). V was shortened by 1 base and J by 2 bases, with 10 bases between the two germline ends. This CDR3 is built from 15 residues.

Comment on this clone: One end of the junction does not line up with germline, which may come from a read error. The chain has TRBV6-5 and TRBJ1-4, with TRBD1 identical over 10 bases. Germline V gene lookup returns CDR1 MNHEY and CDR2 SVGAGI. The CDR3 spans 15 residues. The CDR3 region is CATRDRGSVNEKLLF. In nucleotides, the CDR3 is TGTGCCACCAGGGACAGGGGATCAGTTAATGAAAAACTGCTTTTT.

This chain uses TRBV7-2 with TRBJ2-1; 9 bases agree with TRBD2. Germline V lookup: CDR1 SGHTA, CDR2 FQGNSA. Germline trimming cut 4 bases from V and 7 bases from J; bases unmatched to any gene: 11. The CDR3 runs 16 residues. The CDR3 sequence: CASSSALTSGLNEQFF. The CDR3 DNA reads TGTGCCAGCAGCTCAGCTCTTACTAGCGGGTTAAATGAGCAGTTCTTC.

The J gene is TRBJ1-2, the V gene TRBV5-4; 7 positions match TRBD1. The CDR3 loop spans 15 amino acids. CDR1 SGHNT and CDR2 YYREEE come from the germline V gene (reference sequence). The V gene end was trimmed by 0 bases and the J gene end by 3 bases; junction bases not matched to a gene: 5. The CDR3 DNA sequence: TGTGCCAGCAGCTTGGGGAGGGGGCCGGACTATGGCTACACCTTC. It yields the protein CASSLGRGPDYGYTF.

This clone showed up just once. The rearrangement joins TRBV5-5 to TRBJ2-2; D ambiguous. Germline-derived CDR1 and CDR2 are SGHKS and YYEKEE (reference sequence). CDR3 length: 14 residues. Trimming shortened V by 3 bases and J by 5 bases, and 11 bases separated the two germline ends. The CDR3 is CASSYGERTGELFF. The CDR3, as DNA: TGTGCCAGCAGCTACGGTGAAAGGACCGGGGAGCTGTTTTTT.

This chain links TRBV10-1 with TRBJ2-7, with D uncertain. This CDR3 has 11 amino acids. Germline CDR1 is WNHNN and CDR2 is SYGVQD (reference sequence). Trimming shortened V by 6 bases and J by 2 bases, and 5 bases separated the two germline ends. The CDR3 sequence: CASRQTYEQYF. The CDR3 DNA is TGCGCCAGCAGACAGACCTACGAGCAGTACTTC.

The chain has TRBV7-9 and TRBJ2-7; 8 positions agree with TRBD2. The germline gives CDR1 SEHNR, CDR2 FQNEAQ (reference sequence). The V gene end was trimmed by 5 bases and the J gene end by 2 bases; junction bases not matched to a gene: 8. CDR3 size: 15 residues. The CDR3: CASSPGVAGPYEQYF. In DNA, the CDR3 is TGTGCCAGCAGCCCCGGGGTAGCGGGGCCCTACGAGCAGTACTTC.

The chain uses TRBV6-1 and TRBJ1-2, with 10 bases fitting TRBD1. Per the germline V gene, CDR1 is MNHNS and CDR2 is SASEGT. This CDR3 region has 14 residues. The trim removed 6 bases at V and 2 bases at J, leaving 3 bases unmatched. The CDR3 sequence is CASSLGQGNYGYTF. The DNA of the CDR3 is TGTGCCAGCAGCCTGGGACAGGGGAACTATGGCTACACCTTC.

The V and J genes are TRBV4-3 and TRBJ2-3; D might be TRBD2 (6 bases). V shed 3 bases and J shed 0 bases, with 10 bases lying between them. Germline lookup yields CDR1 LGHNA and CDR2 YSLEER. CDR3 length equals 15 residues. CDR3 protein: CASSHSSASTDTQYF. DNA for the CDR3: TGCGCCAGCAGCCACTCTAGCGCGAGCACAGATACGCAGTATTTT.